The 16 T cell receptor beta chains presented below share a single source sample, sequenced in a study of T cell responses to AZD1222 COVID-19 vaccine. Clones were sequenced by immunoSEQ multiplex PCR, and TCRdb holds only the in-frame ones, with some missing. This table has roughly 45,000 clones, over 70% appearing once. Here the sequenced sample was peripheral blood, taken 28 days after the second AZD1222 dose. The origin of the receptors is an adult who received the AZD1222 COVID-19 vaccine.

This chain uses TRBV28 with TRBJ1-2; 12 positions agree with TRBD1. Germline CDR1 MDHEN, CDR2 SYDVKM. CDR3 length: 16 amino acids. J gave up 4 bases and V 5 bases, and 8 bases lay outside the gene matches. The DNA of the CDR3 is TGTGCCAGCAGTCCCTCCGGGACAGGGGGCTCCTATGGCTACACCTTC. Encoded protein: CASSPSGTGGSYGYTF.

This chain joins TRBV5-1 and TRBJ1-2, with 12 bases aligning to TRBD1. The junction had 12 bases not matched to a gene; V was cut back by 1 base and J by 8 bases. Per the germline V gene, CDR1 is SGHRS and CDR2 is YFSETQ. CDR3 size: 17 residues. In nucleotides, the CDR3 is TGCGCCAGCAGCTTGCCTCCAGCCGGGACAGGGGGCATCGGCTACACCTTC. Its translation is CASSLPPAGTGGIGYTF.

The chain links TRBV3-1 (or the pseudogene TRBV3-2) to TRBJ2-2; TRBD2 might be the D (5 bases). Trimming stripped 4 bases from V and 7 bases from J, with 16 bases between. Per the germline V gene, CDR1 is LGHDT and CDR2 is YNNKEL (reference sequence). The CDR3 is 15 residues long. CDR3 sequence reads: CASSPRTGLGGELFF. The CDR3 DNA sequence: TGTGCCAGCAGCCCCCGGACTGGCCTTGGCGGGGAGCTGTTTTTT.

The chain recombines TRBV6-4 with TRBJ2-1, with TRBD2 matching over 11 bases. V gave up 4 bases and J gave up 6 bases; unmatched junction bases: 5. The CDR3 contains 15 residues. The germline V gene encodes CDR1 MRHNA and CDR2 SNTAGT. Here the CDR3 DNA reads TGTGCCAGCAGTGTCCAAGGGACTAGCGGCAATGAGCAGTTCTTC. This codes for CASSVQGTSGNEQFF.

The sample holds a few counts of this clone. V and J are TRBV7-3 and TRBJ1-1; the D is unclear. The CDR3 covers 13 residues. Germline assignment: CDR1 SGHTA and CDR2 FQGTGA. Trimming stripped 0 bases from V and 5 bases from J, with 7 bases between. For the CDR3, the DNA is TGTGCCAGCAGCTTAACGCCGAGGACTGAAGCTTTCTTT. Its protein product is CASSLTPRTEAFF.

This rearrangement joins TRBV30 to TRBJ1-3, with D unclear. Trimming removed 1 base at V and 0 bases at J, with 7 bases between. CDR3 length: 14 amino acids. Germline CDR1 is GTSNPN and CDR2 is SVGIG (reference sequence). As DNA, the CDR3 is TGTGCCTGGAGTGAGGCGAGCTCTGGAAACACCATATATTTT. This codes for CAWSEASSGNTIYF.

This chain connects TRBV6-4 to TRBJ1-2; 7 bases are shared with TRBD1. Trimming removed 0 bases from V and 3 bases from J; junction bases left unmatched: 1. The V gene's germline CDR1 is MRHNA and CDR2 SNTAGT. The CDR3 covers 14 residues. The CDR3 sequence is CASSDSQGDYGYTF. CDR3 DNA: TGTGCCAGCAGTGACTCGCAGGGGGACTATGGCTACACCTTC.

The genes are TRBV6-1 and TRBJ1-2; D not certain. The germline V gene has CDR1 MNHNS and CDR2 SASEGT. V was cut by 2 bases and J by 3 bases, with 7 bases left in between. There are 13 residues in the CDR3. DNA for the CDR3: TGTGCCAGCAGTGAAACGTGGGACTATGGCTACACCTTC. Amino acids: CASSETWDYGYTF.

The chain combines TRBV20-1 with TRBJ1-5; D might be TRBD1 (6 bases). V was clipped by 3 bases and J by 5 bases, with 14 bases between them. CDR3 length: 14 amino acids. Germline loops: CDR1 DFQATT, CDR2 SNEGSKA (reference sequence). The CDR3 protein is CSASAGEFDQPQHF. The CDR3 bases are TGCAGTGCTAGTGCAGGGGAGTTCGATCAGCCCCAGCATTTT.

The chain couples TRBV28 to TRBJ1-2; D gene ambiguous. The CDR3 contains 13 residues. Germline assignment: CDR1 MDHEN and CDR2 SYDVKM. With 3 bases removed from V and 4 bases from J, the gap between germline ends came to 9 bases. DNA of the CDR3: TGTGCCAGCAGTTTCAACAGATTCTATGGCTACACCTTC. Translated, it gives CASSFNRFYGYTF.

This chain links TRBV4-1 with TRBJ2-7, with 7 nucleotides matching TRBD1. CDR1 and CDR2 from the germline V gene are MGHRA and YSYEKL. The CDR3 runs to 15 residues. The J segment lost 5 bases and the V segment lost 4 bases, leaving 11 bases of the junction unmatched. CDR3 region: CASSLGRDSRDEQYF. The DNA of the CDR3 is TGCGCCAGCAGCCTAGGCCGGGACAGTCGGGACGAGCAGTACTTC.

The gene calls are TRBV28 and TRBJ1-1; 7 bases agree with TRBD1. J was trimmed by 2 bases and V by 6 bases; bases with no gene match: 6. From germline, CDR1 is MDHEN and CDR2 SYDVKM. This CDR3 has 14 residues. The CDR3 is CASRGTGENTEAFF. The CDR3 region has the DNA TGTGCCAGCAGGGGTACAGGGGAAAACACTGAAGCTTTCTTT.

This clone has a single count. V gene TRBV3-1 (or the pseudogene TRBV3-2) combines with J gene TRBJ1-2; D is uncertain. Germline CDR1 is LGHDT and CDR2 is YNNKEL (reference sequence). With 3 bases removed from V and 4 bases from J, the gap between germline ends came to 12 bases. This CDR3 is built from 14 residues. In DNA, the CDR3 is TGTGCCAGCAGCCAGGCCAATGTGGGCTATGGCTACACCTTC. It yields the protein CASSQANVGYGYTF.

This chain joins TRBV7-9 and TRBJ1-2; 9 nucleotides align to TRBD1. Germline loops: CDR1 SEHNR, CDR2 FQNEAQ (reference sequence). The CDR3 totals 15 residues. V was clipped by 7 bases and J by 8 bases; unmatched bases: 14. The CDR3 reads CASTPSGQGRYGYTF. CDR3 bases: TGTGCCAGCACCCCATCGGGACAGGGAAGGTACGGCTACACCTTC.

The V gene is TRBV7-9, the J gene TRBJ2-2; D gene ambiguous. Between the trimmed V and J ends, which lost 5 bases and 4 bases, there was a span of 8 bases. The germline gives CDR1 SEHNR, CDR2 FQNEAQ (reference sequence). The CDR3 sequence is 13 residues long. Written as DNA, the CDR3 is TGTGCCAGCAGCCTCCTCCTCACCGGGGAGCTGTTTTTT. Its protein product is CASSLLLTGELFF.

This clone appeared a few times. The chain employs TRBV23-1 and TRBJ1-6; TRBD1 aligns across 7 bases. TRBV23-1 is flagged as an ORF with uncertain function. J gave up 0 bases and V 1 base, and 12 bases lay outside the gene matches. This CDR3 contains 20 residues. The CDR3 loop reads CASSQLPGQSKSSYNSPLHF. In DNA, the CDR3 is TGCGCCAGCAGTCAATTGCCGGGACAGTCTAAAAGCTCCTATAATTCACCCCTCCACTTT.